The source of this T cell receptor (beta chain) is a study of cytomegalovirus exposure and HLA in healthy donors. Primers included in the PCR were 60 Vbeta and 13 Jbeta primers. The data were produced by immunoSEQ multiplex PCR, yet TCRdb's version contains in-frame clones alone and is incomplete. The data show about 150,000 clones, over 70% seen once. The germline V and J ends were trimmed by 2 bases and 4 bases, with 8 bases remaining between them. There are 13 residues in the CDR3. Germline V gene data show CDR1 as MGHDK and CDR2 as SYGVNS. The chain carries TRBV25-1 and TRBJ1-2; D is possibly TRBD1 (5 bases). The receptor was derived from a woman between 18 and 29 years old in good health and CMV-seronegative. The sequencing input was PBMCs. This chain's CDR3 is CASSEAGVYGYTF. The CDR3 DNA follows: TGTGCCAGCAGTGAAGCGGGGGTCTATGGCTACACCTTC.